The rows below give T cell receptor beta chains drawn from one sample of a study of blood T cell repertoires in COVID-19. The table came from immunoSEQ multiplex PCR; TCRdb's copy has only in-frame clones and leaves some out. The sample consists of some 200,000 clones, about four fifths of them appearing once. The sample taken for sequencing was peripheral blood. The receptors shown here come from a human donor with acute or convalescent COVID-19. The donor label of this sample is uncertain. Both conserved end residues are part of each CDR3. Each record gives: CDR3 protein, CDR3 DNA, V gene, clone size, J gene, D gene. The D gene is left open where the match is weak. Part of the rows lack a size; the others show once, few, many or a class for expanded clones.

CASSLDESNEKLFF | TGCGCCAGCAGCTTGGATGAGTCTAATGAAAAACTGTTTTTT | TRBV5-1 | few | TRBJ1-4 | .
CASSGTSGYQETQYF | TGTGCCAGCTCAGGGACTAGCGGGTACCAAGAGACCCAGTACTTC | TRBV2 | . | TRBJ2-5 | TRBD2
CASSFSYEKLFF | TGTGCCAGCAGCTTTTCATATGAAAAACTGTTTTTT | TRBV7-2 | . | TRBJ1-4 | .
CASSPRGPPFEKLFF | TGTGCCAGCTCACCCCGTGGGCCACCGTTTGAAAAACTGTTTTTT | TRBV18 | . | TRBJ1-4 | .
CASSIGGGDTQYF | TGTGCCAGTAGTATAGGAGGGGGAGATACGCAGTATTTT | TRBV19 | . | TRBJ2-3 | .
CATLRQGSYEQYF | TGTGCCACCCTTCGACAGGGTTCCTACGAGCAGTACTTC | TRBV7-9 | . | TRBJ2-7 | TRBD1
CASSLVTDKGADTQYF | TGTGCCAGCAGCTTAGTTACGGACAAGGGTGCAGATACGCAGTATTTT | TRBV13 | once | TRBJ2-3 | .
CSVGGTANTEAFF | TGCAGCGTAGGCGGGACAGCAAACACTGAAGCTTTCTTT | TRBV29-1 | . | TRBJ1-1 | TRBD1
CASSSPGTKYEQYF | TGTGCCAGCAGTTCCCCCGGGACTAAATACGAGCAGTACTTC | TRBV28 | . | TRBJ2-7 | TRBD2
CASNPQGARDGYTF | TGTGCCAGCAACCCACAGGGGGCGCGGGATGGCTACACCTTC | TRBV6-5 | . | TRBJ1-2 | TRBD1
CASSNTGGAETQYF | TGTGCTAGCAGCAACACCGGGGGTGCAGAGACCCAGTACTTC | TRBV7-7 | . | TRBJ2-5 | .
CASSLRGELSGNTIYF | TGTGCCAGCAGCTTGCGGGGGGAACTCTCTGGAAACACCATATATTTT | TRBV7-2 | . | TRBJ1-3 | .
CASSEAWDSSPLHF | TGTGCCAGCAGTGAAGCTTGGGACAGTTCACCCCTCCACTTT | TRBV6-1 | . | TRBJ1-6 | TRBD1
CASSRLAGMETQYF | TGTGCCAGCAGTAGACTAGCGGGGATGGAGACCCAGTACTTC | TRBV6-5 | . | TRBJ2-5 | TRBD2
CASSELWRDEQYF | TGTGCCAGCAGTGAACTCTGGCGGGACGAGCAGTACTTC | TRBV2 | . | TRBJ2-7 | .
CASSLGRGSGQPQHF | TGTGCCAGCAGCTTAGGTCGGGGGTCGGGTCAGCCCCAGCATTTT | TRBV7-6 | . | TRBJ1-5 | .
CASRAGLGNTEAFF | TGTGCCAGCAGAGCAGGGTTGGGGAACACTGAAGCTTTCTTT | TRBV6-5 | once | TRBJ1-1 | .
CASSSQGETVYEQYF | TGTGCCAGCAGCTCCCAGGGGGAAACGGTCTACGAGCAGTACTTC | TRBV5-4 | . | TRBJ2-7 | TRBD1
CASTFMGSEQYF | TGTGCCAGCACTTTTATGGGGAGCGAGCAGTACTTC | TRBV28 | once | TRBJ2-7 | .
CASRGGTAGDGYTF | TGTGCCAGTAGGGGCGGGACAGCAGGGGATGGCTACACCTTC | TRBV19 | few | TRBJ1-2 | TRBD1
CASIPRGQGGSQPQHF | TGTGCCAGCATCCCCAGGGGGCAGGGGGGAAGTCAGCCCCAGCATTTT | TRBV7-8 | . | TRBJ1-5 | TRBD1
CASSPSGALDDTQYF | TGTGCCAGCAGCCCCAGTGGGGCGCTAGACGATACGCAGTATTTT | TRBV5-4 | . | TRBJ2-3 | .